The clone carrying this T cell receptor (beta chain) is deemed medium-sized (0.01 to 0.1%). Its antigen remains unknown. Bulk tumor genomic DNA served as template, at around 580 ng per sample. During surgery, several far-apart biopsies were obtained from every primary tumor. Curative operations were performed on patients who had untreated, newly diagnosed non-small cell lung cancer. Patients with newly diagnosed non-small cell lung cancer who underwent surgery with curative intent served as donors. The TCR beta CDR3 region underwent multiplex PCR amplification with 32 V and 13 J primers. Each CDR3 protein gets one entry after TCRdb re-called the multiplex PCR reads with MiXCR. This sample has roughly 10,000 distinct CDR3 sequences, with 15% to 20% found just once. The data originate from a study of immune heterogeneity within non-small cell lung tumors. Study details: Classification of the tumors gave a few squamous cell carcinomas, around nine non-squamous carcinomas and 1 not otherwise specified. General study findings and limits: Identical dominant CDR3 beta clonotypes were found recurring across a patient's tumor sites, along with site-unique high-frequency clones. A moderate but significant correlation was found, linking local T-cell clonality with local tumor mutational burden (R roughly 0.35).

With 6 bases removed from V and 3 bases from J, the gap between germline ends came to 12 bases. Germline V gene data show CDR1 as MDHEN and CDR2 as SYDVKM. The CDR3 loop spans 13 amino acids. This chain connects TRBV28 to TRBJ2-7; perhaps TRBD2 as D (6 bases). The receptor was derived from a man in his forties or fifties with non-small cell lung cancer. The sample was lung tumor tissue. The CDR3 loop is CASSREVNYEQYF. The CDR3 region has the DNA TGTGCCAGCAGCAGGGAGGTCAACTACGAGCAGTACTTC.